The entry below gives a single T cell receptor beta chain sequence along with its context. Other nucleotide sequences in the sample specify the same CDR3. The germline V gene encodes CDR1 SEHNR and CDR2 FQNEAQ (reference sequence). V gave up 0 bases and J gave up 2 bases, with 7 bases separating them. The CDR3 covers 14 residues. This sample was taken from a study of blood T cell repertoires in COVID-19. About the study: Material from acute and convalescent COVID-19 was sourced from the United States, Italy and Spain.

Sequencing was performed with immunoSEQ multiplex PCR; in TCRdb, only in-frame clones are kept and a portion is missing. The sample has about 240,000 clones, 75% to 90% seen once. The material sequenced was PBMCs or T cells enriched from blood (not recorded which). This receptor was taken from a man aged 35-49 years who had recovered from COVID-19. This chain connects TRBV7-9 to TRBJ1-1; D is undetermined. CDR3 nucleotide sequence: TGTGCCAGCAGCTTAGCAGGAGTTAACACTGAAGCTTTCTTT. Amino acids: CASSLAGVNTEAFF.